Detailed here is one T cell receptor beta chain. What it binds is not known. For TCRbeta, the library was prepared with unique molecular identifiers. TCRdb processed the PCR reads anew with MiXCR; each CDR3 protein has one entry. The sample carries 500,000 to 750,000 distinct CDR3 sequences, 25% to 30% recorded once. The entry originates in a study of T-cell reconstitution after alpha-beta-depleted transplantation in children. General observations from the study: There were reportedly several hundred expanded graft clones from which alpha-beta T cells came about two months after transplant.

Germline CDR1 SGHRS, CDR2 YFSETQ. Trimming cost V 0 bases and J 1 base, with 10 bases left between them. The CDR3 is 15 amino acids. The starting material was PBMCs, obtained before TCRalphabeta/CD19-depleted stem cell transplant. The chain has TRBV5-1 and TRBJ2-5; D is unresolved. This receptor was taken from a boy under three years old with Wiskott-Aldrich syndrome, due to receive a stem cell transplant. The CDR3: CASSLAELAQETQYF. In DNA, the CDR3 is TGCGCCAGCAGCTTGGCAGAACTCGCCCAAGAGACCCAGTACTTC.